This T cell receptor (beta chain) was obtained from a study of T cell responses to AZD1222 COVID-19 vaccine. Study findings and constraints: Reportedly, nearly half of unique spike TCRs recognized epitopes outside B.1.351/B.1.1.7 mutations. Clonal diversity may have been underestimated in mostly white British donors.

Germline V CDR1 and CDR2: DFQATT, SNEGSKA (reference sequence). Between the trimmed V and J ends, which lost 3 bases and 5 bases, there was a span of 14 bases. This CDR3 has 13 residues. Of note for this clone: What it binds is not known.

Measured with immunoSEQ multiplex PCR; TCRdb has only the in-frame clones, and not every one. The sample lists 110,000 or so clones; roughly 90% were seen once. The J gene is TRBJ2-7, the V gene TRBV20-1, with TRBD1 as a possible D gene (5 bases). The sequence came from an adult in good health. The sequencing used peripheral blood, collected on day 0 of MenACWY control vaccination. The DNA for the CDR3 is TGCAGTGCTAGTTCCCAGGGATTCCACGAGCAGTACTTC. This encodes CSASSQGFHEQYF.